A single sample is the source of the 20 T cell receptor beta chains below, sequenced in a study of technical replicates of blood from several donors. Assay used: immunoSEQ multiplex PCR; TCRdb lists only in-frame clones, some missing. Altogether 75,000 to 95,000 clones are present, about 94% being singletons, with the ten largest covering 0.2% to 0.3%. Sequenced: T cells isolated from PBMCs. All receptors come from a human donor in good health.

V is TRBV28 and J is TRBJ2-7, with 7 bases that match TRBD1. Germline values: CDR1 MDHEN, CDR2 SYDVKM. J was trimmed by 4 bases and V by 3 bases; bases with no gene match: 6. The CDR3 is 14 amino acids. CDR3 coding DNA: TGTGCCAGCAGTTTGTCGGGACAGCAATACGAGCAGTACTTC. Amino acids: CASSLSGQQYEQYF.

V usage is TRBV5-4 and J usage is TRBJ1-4; 11 positions agree with TRBD1. Germline V gene sequence: CDR1 SGHNT, CDR2 YYREEE (reference sequence). This CDR3 contains 17 residues. The ends lost 2 bases at V and 3 bases at J; junction bases unmatched: 6. DNA for the CDR3: TGTGCCAGCAGCTTCCAGGACAGGGGGCCGGCTAATGAAAAACTGTTTTTT. Amino acid sequence: CASSFQDRGPANEKLFF.

This clone has a single count. The chain has TRBV28 and TRBJ2-6; D is unclear. The CDR3 covers 14 residues. The V end was cut by 2 bases, the J end by 1 base, with 3 bases between. CDR1 and CDR2 from the germline V gene are MDHEN and SYDVKM. The CDR3 coding sequence is TGTGCCAGCAGTTTAACTTCTGGGGCCAACGTCCTGACTTTC. Translating gives CASSLTSGANVLTF. The variable domain in full, completed from reference TRBV28 and TRBJ2-6, reads DVKVTQSSRYLVKRTGEKVFLECVQDMDHENMFWYRQDPGLGLRLIYFSYDVKMKEKGDIPEGYSVSREKKERFSLILESASTNQTSMYLCASSLTSGANVLTFGAGSRLTVL.

This clone was counted a few times. This sequence joins TRBV4-1 and TRBJ1-1; 8 positions agree with TRBD1. Unmatched junction bases numbered 7, after V lost 2 bases and J lost 2 bases. From germline, CDR1 is MGHRA and CDR2 YSYEKL. The CDR3 spans 16 residues. The chain's CDR3 is CASSQPRRGRNTEAFF. As DNA, the CDR3 is TGCGCCAGCAGCCAACCCCGCAGGGGGCGAAACACTGAAGCTTTCTTT.

The V gene is TRBV11-1, the J gene TRBJ2-7, with D perhaps matching TRBD1 (6 bases). Trimming left V 8 bases short and J 0 bases short, with 20 bases between. The germline V gene has CDR1 SGHAT and CDR2 FQDESV (reference sequence). The CDR3 length is 16 residues. The CDR3 spells CASSGSSQGTSYEQYF. The DNA of the CDR3 is TGTGCCAGCTCCGGTAGCTCACAGGGAACCTCCTACGAGCAGTACTTC.

The CDR3 region is CASSLRTGITNEKLFF. CDR3 nucleotide sequence: TGCGCCAGCAGCCTTAGAACAGGGATCACTAATGAAAAACTGTTTTTT. The V call is TRBV5-1, the J call TRBJ1-4, with D possibly being TRBD1 (6 bases). Germline CDR1 is SGHRS and CDR2 is YFSETQ. Trimming removed 4 bases from V and 2 bases from J, with 15 bases in between. The CDR3 is 16 residues long. The full variable domain, completed using reference TRBV5-1 and TRBJ1-4, is KAGVTQTPRYLIKTRGQQVTLSCSPISGHRSVSWYQQTPGQGLQFLFEYFSETQRNKGNFPGRFSGRQFSNSRSEMNVSTLELGDSALYLCASSLRTGITNEKLFFGSGTQLSVL.

The CDR3 reads CASSAGQGFYEQYF. Here the CDR3 DNA reads TGTGCCAGCAGCGCAGGACAGGGTTTCTACGAGCAGTACTTC. V gene TRBV9 combines with J gene TRBJ2-7; 8 bases are a match to TRBD1. Trimming removed 3 bases from V and 3 bases from J; junction bases left unmatched: 5. Germline V lookup: CDR1 SGDLS, CDR2 YYNGEE. This CDR3 spans 14 amino acids. The full variable domain, with the rest looked up from reference TRBV9 and TRBJ2-7, is DSGVTQTPKHLITATGQRVTLRCSPRSGDLSVYWYQQSLDQGLQFLIQYYNGEERAKGNILERFSAQQFPDLHSELNLSSLELGDSALYFCASSAGQGFYEQYFGPGTRLTVT.

The chain recombines TRBV4-2 with TRBJ2-7; 9 positions agree with TRBD1. The V and J ends lost 4 bases and 5 bases, in that order; junction bases with no gene match: 9. Looked up from germline, CDR1 is LGHNA and CDR2 is YNFKEQ. This CDR3 is 15 amino acids long. The CDR3 loop reads CASSRTGTGSHEQYF. The CDR3 bases are TGTGCCAGCAGCCGAACCGGGACAGGGAGCCACGAGCAGTACTTC.

This sequence joins TRBV30 and TRBJ1-6; no definite D call. The CDR3 consists of 14 residues. V lost 2 bases and J 6 bases, leaving 11 bases between the germline ends. Germline V gene sequence: CDR1 GTSNPN, CDR2 SVGIG (reference sequence). CDR3 sequence reads: CAWSRAGLNSPLHF. The CDR3 region has the DNA TGTGCCTGGAGTCGCGCAGGACTTAATTCACCCCTCCACTTT.

The CDR3 DNA sequence: TGTGCCAGCAGCCCCGGGACAGGGGCACTCTCTGGGGCCAACGTCCTGACTTTC. Encoded protein: CASSPGTGALSGANVLTF. The chain has TRBV5-4 and TRBJ2-6; 10 positions agree with TRBD1. The V gene end was trimmed by 4 bases and the J gene end by 0 bases; junction bases not matched to a gene: 7. The CDR3 consists of 18 residues. Germline V lookup: CDR1 SGHNT, CDR2 YYREEE (reference sequence).

The chain uses TRBV7-9 and TRBJ1-2; unclear D gene. The V end was cut by 3 bases, the J end by 4 bases, with 12 bases between. The germline V gene encodes CDR1 SEHNR and CDR2 FQNEAQ (reference sequence). The CDR3 is made up of 14 amino acids. This CDR3 reads CASSFTPESYGYTF. The CDR3 DNA sequence: TGTGCCAGCAGCTTTACACCAGAAAGCTATGGCTACACCTTC. The complete variable domain, with remaining parts taken from reference TRBV7-9 and TRBJ1-2, reads DTGVSQNPRHKITKRGQNVTFRCDPISEHNRLYWYRQTLGQGPEFLTYFQNEAQLEKSRLLSDRFSAERPKGSFSTLEIQRTEQGDSAMYLCASSFTPESYGYTFGSGTRLTVV.

The rearrangement joins TRBV27 to TRBJ2-1; D remains unclear. This CDR3 comprises 12 residues. V shed 3 bases and J shed 7 bases, with 7 bases lying between them. Germline-derived CDR1 and CDR2 are MNHEY and SMNVEV (reference sequence). CDR3 nucleotide sequence: TGTGCCAGCAGTTTCTCCCTTAATGAGCAGTTCTTC. This codes for CASSFSLNEQFF.

This chain connects TRBV4-1 to TRBJ1-1; D may be TRBD1 (6 bases). Trimming stripped 0 bases from V and 4 bases from J, with 12 bases between. The CDR3 length is 15 residues. Germline V gene sequence: CDR1 MGHRA, CDR2 YSYEKL. The CDR3 protein is CASSQDPTGLTEAFF. DNA for the CDR3: TGCGCCAGCAGCCAAGACCCTACAGGGCTCACTGAAGCTTTCTTT.

This chain uses TRBV4-1 with TRBJ2-1; 7 bases agree with TRBD1. CDR3 size: 14 residues. The germline gives CDR1 MGHRA, CDR2 YSYEKL. J was trimmed by 7 bases and V by 4 bases; bases with no gene match: 7. CDR3: CASSLPKQGNEQFF. DNA of the CDR3: TGCGCCAGCAGCCTCCCAAAACAGGGGAATGAGCAGTTCTTC.

This clone was found once. The chain couples TRBV6-5 to TRBJ2-1; tentative D call: TRBD2 (5 bases). V lost 0 bases and J 14 bases, leaving 14 bases between the germline ends. The germline CDR1 and CDR2 sequences are MNHEY and SVGAGI. CDR3 length equals 13 residues. The CDR3 sequence is CASSYSRTVREFF. CDR3 in DNA: TGTGCCAGCAGTTACTCCAGGACTGTACGGGAGTTCTTC.

The rearrangement uses TRBV5-1 and TRBJ2-1; tentative D call: TRBD2 (5 bases). CDR1 is SGHRS and CDR2 is YFSETQ in the germline V gene. CDR3 size: 15 residues. Trimming cost V 4 bases and J 10 bases, with 21 bases left between them. CDR3 residues: CASSPNSGSLQEQFF. CDR3 in DNA: TGCGCCAGCAGCCCAAATTCGGGGAGTTTGCAGGAGCAGTTCTTC.

The J gene is TRBJ1-1, the V gene TRBV11-2; D is perhaps TRBD1 (6 bases). V lost 3 bases to trimming and J lost 4 bases, with 9 bases between them. The CDR3 covers 13 residues. Germline values: CDR1 SGHAT, CDR2 FQNNGV. CDR3 residues: CASSLGGATEAFF. As DNA, the CDR3 is TGTGCCAGCAGCTTGGGGGGGGCCACTGAAGCTTTCTTT.

The chain employs TRBV7-9 and TRBJ1-1, with D possibly matching TRBD1 (6 bases). The CDR3 runs 12 residues. Deletions cut 2 bases from V and 7 bases from J, with 8 bases between. Germline CDR1 is SEHNR and CDR2 is FQNEAQ (reference sequence). The CDR3, as DNA: TGTGCCAGCAGCTTACAGGGGAGTGAAGCTTTCTTT. It translates to CASSLQGSEAFF.

The chain combines TRBV10-1 with TRBJ2-3; 10 nucleotides match TRBD2. The CDR3 totals 19 residues. CDR1 is WNHNN, CDR2 SYGVQD, per germline (reference sequence). Trimming at V came to 6 bases and at J to 0 bases, leaving 15 bases not matched to a gene. CDR3 DNA sequence: TGCGCCAGCAGCTGGGAAGGGGCTAGCGGGGGTTGGAGCACAGATACGCAGTATTTT. This encodes CASSWEGASGGWSTDTQYF.

This chain uses TRBV29-1 with TRBJ2-1, with D possibly TRBD2 on 6 matching bases. The CDR3 runs to 15 residues. Between the trimmed V and J ends, which lost 5 bases and 0 bases, there was a span of 14 bases. Germline CDR1 reads SQVTM; CDR2 reads ANQGSEA. This chain's CDR3 is CSVSGREGSYNEQFF. The CDR3 DNA reads as TGCAGCGTTTCCGGGCGGGAAGGCTCCTACAATGAGCAGTTCTTC.